Below, one T cell receptor beta chain is given with its context. Produced via immunoSEQ multiplex PCR; TCRdb's table is partial and in-frame only. The table has about 170,000 clones, roughly 89% seen once. This CDR3 region has 16 residues. Trimming cost V 5 bases and J 0 bases, with 14 bases left between them. The germline V gene has CDR1 ENHRY and CDR2 SYGVKD. This entry belongs to a study of blood T cell repertoires in COVID-19. This receptor was obtained from a man aged 18 to 29 with active or convalescent COVID-19. This chain uses TRBV10-3 with TRBJ1-5; the D gene is possibly TRBD1 (5 bases). The sequenced sample was peripheral blood. The CDR3 sequence: CAISPQGPYSNQPQHF. The CDR3 nucleotides are TGTGCCATCAGTCCTCAGGGCCCGTATAGCAATCAGCCCCAGCATTTT.